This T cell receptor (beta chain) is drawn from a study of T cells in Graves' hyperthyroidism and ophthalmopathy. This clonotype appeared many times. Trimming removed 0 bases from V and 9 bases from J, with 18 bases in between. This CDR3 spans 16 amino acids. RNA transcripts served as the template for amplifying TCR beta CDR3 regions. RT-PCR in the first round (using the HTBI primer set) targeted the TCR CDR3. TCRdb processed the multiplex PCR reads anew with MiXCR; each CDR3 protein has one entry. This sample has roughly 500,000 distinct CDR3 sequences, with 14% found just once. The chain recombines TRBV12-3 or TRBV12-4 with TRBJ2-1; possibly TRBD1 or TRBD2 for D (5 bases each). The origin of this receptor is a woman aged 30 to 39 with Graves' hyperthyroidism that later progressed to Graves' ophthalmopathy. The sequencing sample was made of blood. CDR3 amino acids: CASSLAGTGSEGEQFF. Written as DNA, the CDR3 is TGTGCCAGCAGTTTAGCAGGGACGGGTTCCGAGGGTGAGCAGTTCTTC.